The clone carrying this T cell receptor (beta chain) has at least ten counts. Its antigen is undetermined. The data were obtained in a study of T cells in Graves' hyperthyroidism and ophthalmopathy. Study conclusions and caveats: With a median lead of around 6.7 months before onset, the model predicted ophthalmopathy. Most expanded thyroid clonotypes above 0.001 recurred in blood.

The authors deemed Graves' hyperthyroidism stable absent ophthalmopathy progression within 18 months. Researchers took RNA transcripts and amplified the TCR beta CDR3 regions from them. TCR CDR3 underwent first-round RT-PCR with the HTBI primer set. A single record per CDR3 protein comes from TCRdb applying MiXCR to the multiplex PCR reads. The repertoire holds 700,000 or so distinct CDR3 sequences, 16% seen once, with under 10% in the top ten. CDR3 size: 14 residues. Unmatched junction bases numbered 6, after V lost 3 bases and J lost 4 bases. Germline V gene data show CDR1 as DFQATT and CDR2 as SNEGSKA (reference sequence).

Material: blood. V is TRBV20-1 and J is TRBJ2-5; TRBD2 agrees at 9 bases. The TCR comes from a man aged 18 to 30 with Graves' hyperthyroidism. The CDR3 DNA reads TGCAGTGCTAGTACTAGCGGGTGGGGAGAGACCCAGTACTTC. It yields the protein CSASTSGWGETQYF.